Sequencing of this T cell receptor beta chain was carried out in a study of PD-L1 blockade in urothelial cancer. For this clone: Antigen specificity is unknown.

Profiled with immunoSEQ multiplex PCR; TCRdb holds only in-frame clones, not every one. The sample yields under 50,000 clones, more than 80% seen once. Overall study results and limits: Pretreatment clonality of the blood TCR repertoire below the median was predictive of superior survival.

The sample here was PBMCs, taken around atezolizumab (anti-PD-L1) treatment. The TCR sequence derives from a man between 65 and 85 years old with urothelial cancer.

The DNA for the CDR3 is TGTGCCAGCCGGAGTGCGAACACCGGGGAGCTGTTTTTT. This codes for CASRSANTGELFF. The chain couples TRBV18 to TRBJ2-2; D uncertain. CDR3 length: 13 amino acids. Trimming left V 8 bases short and J 0 bases short, with 7 bases between. Per germline, CDR1 KGHSH and CDR2 LQKENI.